This TCR beta chain is drawn from a study of shared clonotypes between healthy human individuals. This clone showed up just a few times. Sequencing used immunoSEQ multiplex PCR; TCRdb keeps in-frame clones, though not all of them. The sample lists about 490,000 clones; around four fifths were seen once. Germline V gene sequence: CDR1 LGHNT, CDR2 FRNRAP. V was clipped by 0 bases and J by 4 bases; unmatched bases: 8. The CDR3 spans 16 residues. What was sequenced was PBMCs. This sequence was found in a woman aged 40 to 50 in good health. Some clones in this sample may be carry-over from other donors' samples. The V and J genes are TRBV12-5 and TRBJ1-1; TRBD1 matches 7 bases. CDR3 nucleotide sequence: TGTGCTAGTGGTTTGGTACTCACAGGGGATACCACTGAAGCTTTCTTT. This codes for CASGLVLTGDTTEAFF. Using reference TRBV12-5 and TRBJ1-1 for the parts outside the CDR3, the full variable domain is DARVTQTPRHKVTEMGQEVTMRCQPILGHNTVFWYRQTMMQGLELLAYFRNRAPLDDSGMPKDRFSAEMPDATLATLKIQPSEPRDSAVYFCASGLVLTGDTTEAFFGQGTRLTVV.